The entry that follows covers one T cell receptor (beta chain) sequence. As yet, its antigen is unknown. The data were produced by immunoSEQ multiplex PCR, yet TCRdb's version contains in-frame clones alone and is incomplete. Of approximately 160,000 clones listed, around 96% are singletons. The data belong to a study of cytomegalovirus exposure and HLA in healthy donors. Overall study results and limits: TCR beta chains numbering roughly 150 were designated cytomegalovirus-associated.

The germline V gene has CDR1 SGHVS and CDR2 FNYEAQ. Trimming removed 1 base at V and 5 bases at J, with 10 bases between. The CDR3 has 14 residues. The chain recombines TRBV7-6 with TRBJ2-3; D is ambiguous. The TCR sequence derives from a woman in her late teens or twenties in good health and CMV-seronegative. The material sequenced was PBMCs. In DNA, the CDR3 is TGTGCCAGCAGCTTAGGACTGGGTAGAGATACGCAGTATTTT. Its protein product is CASSLGLGRDTQYF.